This T cell receptor beta chain was sequenced in a study of OX40 agonist ivuxolimab in advanced cancers. Across the study: While on treatment, patients had intravenous ivuxolimab at 0.01 to 10 mg/kg every 2 weeks. People who had prior anti-PD-1, anti-PD-L1 or anti-CTLA-4 therapy could take part, and less than 50% had some. Overall study results and limits: There were, on average, more expanded clones in CD8+ T cells than in CD4+. By week 6 at 0.1 to 3.0 mg/kg, blood CD4+ and CD8+ T cells had expanded clonally.

Note on this clone: Its antigen remains unidentified.

Assay: immunoSEQ multiplex PCR; the TCRdb copy retains only in-frame clones and omits some. The sample has about 73,000 clones; around 90% are singletons. The length of the CDR3 is 16 residues. Germline CDR1 reads LGHNA; CDR2 reads YSLEER. Trimming took off 0 bases at V and 4 bases at J, with 15 bases between the two ends. This specimen was CD4+ or CD8+ T cells sorted from blood, taken in a trial of the OX40 agonist ivuxolimab. The rearrangement uses TRBV4-3 and TRBJ1-2; the D gene is possibly TRBD1 (6 bases). The TCR originated in an adult with an advanced solid tumor such as melanoma, head and neck, liver or kidney cancer. The CDR3 reads CASSQDLGADFYGYTF. The CDR3 DNA follows: TGCGCCAGCAGCCAAGATTTGGGGGCGGACTTCTATGGCTACACCTTC.